Below are 18 T cell receptor beta chains sequenced from a single sample in a study of blood T cell repertoires in COVID-19. Sequencing used immunoSEQ multiplex PCR; TCRdb keeps in-frame clones, though not all of them. The data contain almost 250,000 clones, approximately 85% of them singletons. The source material was PBMCs or T cells enriched from blood (not recorded which). These receptors all come from a woman aged 45-60 years with acute COVID-19.

Ten or more counts support this clone. The chain carries TRBV2 and TRBJ1-1; 7 nucleotides line up with TRBD1. CDR3 length: 16 amino acids. With V trimmed by 4 bases and J by 7 bases, 15 bases remained unmatched. Germline V lookup: CDR1 SNHLY, CDR2 FYNNEI. The chain's CDR3 is CASSAYPGTATIEAFF. In DNA, the CDR3 is TGTGCCAGCAGTGCCTATCCCGGGACAGCTACAATTGAAGCTTTCTTT.

This chain uses TRBV4-3 with TRBJ2-3; 11 bases are shared with TRBD2. V dropped 5 bases and J dropped 3; count of bases not matched to a gene: 7. Germline CDR1 LGHNA, CDR2 YSLEER. This CDR3 is 16 amino acids long. The CDR3 coding sequence is TGCGCCAGCAGCATACTAGCGGGGGTTGGTACAGATACGCAGTATTTT. It yields the protein CASSILAGVGTDTQYF.

For the CDR3, the DNA is TGTGCCAGCAGCCAAGAAGGGGATCGGCCTCTTGGAAACACCATATATTTT. This translates into CASSQEGDRPLGNTIYF. The chain carries TRBV3-1 (or the pseudogene TRBV3-2) and TRBJ1-3, with D perhaps TRBD1 (5 bases). The germline CDR1 and CDR2 sequences are LGHDT and YNNKEL (reference sequence). V was pared by 0 bases and J by 3 bases, with 15 bases between. This CDR3 has 17 amino acids.

The chain carries TRBV19 and TRBJ1-3; D perhaps matches TRBD1 (6 bases). The CDR3 is 18 residues long. Germline loops: CDR1 LNHDA, CDR2 SQIVND (reference sequence). V was trimmed by 4 bases and J by 0 bases, leaving 19 bases between them. CDR3: CASSTYRRQAGSGNTIYF. In nucleotides, the CDR3 is TGTGCCAGTAGTACATACCGCCGACAGGCTGGCTCTGGAAACACCATATATTTT.

V usage is TRBV6-2 or TRBV6-3 and J usage is TRBJ2-5; TRBD2 might be the D (5 bases). Germline CDR1 reads MNHEY; CDR2 reads SVGEGT. There are 13 residues in the CDR3. V lost 2 bases, J lost 5 bases, and 9 bases lay in between. CDR3 protein: CASSYRTGETQYF. The CDR3 DNA sequence: TGTGCCAGCAGTTACCGCACGGGGGAGACCCAGTACTTC.

This chain joins TRBV14 and TRBJ1-6, with TRBD1 matching 10 bases. The CDR3 is 13 amino acids. Per the germline V gene, CDR1 is SGHDN and CDR2 is FVKESK. The trim removed 5 bases at V and 10 bases at J, leaving 2 bases unmatched. As DNA, the CDR3 is TGTGCCAGCAGCTTGGACAGGGGGTCACCCCTCCACTTT. It is translated as CASSLDRGSPLHF.

The V and J genes are TRBV5-1 and TRBJ2-3, with 7 bases matching TRBD1. This CDR3 has 15 amino acids. Germline V gene sequence: CDR1 SGHRS, CDR2 YFSETQ. V was pared by 0 bases and J by 6 bases, with 7 bases of the junction left unmatched. CDR3 DNA sequence: TGCGCCAGCAGCTTGGGGCCCACAGGGGAGGATACGCAGTATTTT. Protein product: CASSLGPTGEDTQYF.

This sequence joins TRBV12-3 or TRBV12-4 and TRBJ2-2; tentative D call: TRBD1 (5 bases). V lost 8 bases and J 4 bases, leaving 11 bases between the germline ends. The CDR3 has 13 amino acids. CDR3 residues: CASYQGITGELFF. CDR3 bases: TGTGCCAGCTATCAGGGTATCACCGGGGAGCTGTTTTTT.

The chain recombines TRBV18 with TRBJ1-1, with D possibly matching TRBD1 (5 bases). Trimming removed 0 bases at V and 5 bases at J, with 13 bases between. Germline V gene lookup returns CDR1 KGHSH and CDR2 LQKENI. The CDR3 loop spans 15 amino acids. The CDR3 reads CASSPPYGQGTEAFF. As DNA, the CDR3 is TGTGCCAGCTCACCACCCTACGGGCAGGGAACTGAAGCTTTCTTT.

The gene calls are TRBV6-2 or TRBV6-3 and TRBJ2-2; tentatively, D is TRBD1 (6 bases). Germline assignment: CDR1 MNHEY and CDR2 SVGEGT. V was cut by 6 bases and J by 1 base, with 15 bases left in between. The CDR3 loop spans 16 amino acids. The CDR3 here is CASSTFETGNTGELFF. As DNA, the CDR3 is TGTGCCAGCAGCACATTTGAGACAGGGAACACCGGGGAGCTGTTTTTT.

This chain connects TRBV12-3 or TRBV12-4 to TRBJ2-1, with TRBD1 identical over 7 bases. This CDR3 has 13 amino acids. V lost 4 bases, J lost 10 bases, and 7 bases stayed unmatched. The CDR3 coding sequence is TGTGCCAGCAGTTCCAACAGGGACAGAGAGCAGTTCTTC. Translated: CASSSNRDREQFF.

The J gene is TRBJ1-2, the V gene TRBV3-1 (or the pseudogene TRBV3-2); D remains ambiguous. The V gene lost 1 base and the J gene lost 2 bases, with 8 bases spanning the gap. In germline, CDR1 is LGHDT, CDR2 YNNKEL (reference sequence). The CDR3 sequence is 14 residues long. The CDR3 sequence: CASSQASVNYGYTF. The DNA of the CDR3 is TGTGCCAGCAGCCAAGCCTCGGTAAACTATGGCTACACCTTC.

The chain joins TRBV7-9 to TRBJ1-1, with 9 bases aligning to TRBD1. Trimming removed 4 bases from V and 7 bases from J; junction bases left unmatched: 7. CDR1 and CDR2 (germline): SEHNR, FQNEAQ (reference sequence). The CDR3 runs 14 residues. CDR3 in amino acids: CASSWTGEFGEAFF. CDR3 in DNA: TGTGCCAGCAGCTGGACAGGGGAATTTGGTGAAGCTTTCTTT.

This clone has just one count. The chain employs TRBV9 and TRBJ2-1; 9 bases are a match to TRBD1. Germline CDR1 reads SGDLS; CDR2 reads YYNGEE. With 4 bases clipped from V and 1 base from J, the junction kept 6 bases outside the gene matches. The CDR3 is 16 residues long. The CDR3 region has the DNA TGTGCCAGCAGCCCCGGGACAGGGATGTCCTACAATGAGCAGTTCTTC. As protein: CASSPGTGMSYNEQFF.

This clone was seen a single time. The J gene is TRBJ1-2, the V gene TRBV19; 7 positions agree with TRBD1. The germline V gene encodes CDR1 LNHDA and CDR2 SQIVND (reference sequence). The ends lost 4 bases at V and 7 bases at J; junction bases unmatched: 6. The CDR3 contains 13 residues. In nucleotides, the CDR3 is TGTGCCAGTAGTACCCTGACAGGGAGTGGCTACACCTTC. Translated, it gives CASSTLTGSGYTF.

The chain joins TRBV14 to TRBJ2-3, with 7 bases matching TRBD1. The CDR3 spans 15 residues. With V trimmed by 4 bases and J by 2 bases, 6 bases remained unmatched. Germline CDR1 SGHDN, CDR2 FVKESK. The CDR3 region is CASSLRQGDTDTQYF. The CDR3 DNA sequence: TGTGCCAGCAGCCTTAGACAGGGTGACACAGATACGCAGTATTTT.

This sequence joins TRBV3-1 (or the pseudogene TRBV3-2) and TRBJ1-3; 8 bases fit TRBD1. This CDR3 has 17 amino acids. The germline gives CDR1 LGHDT, CDR2 YNNKEL (reference sequence). V lost 4 bases, J lost 0 bases, and 8 bases stayed unmatched. The CDR3 DNA sequence: TGTGCCAGCAGCCCTAGAGACAGGGGCAACTCTGGAAACACCATATATTTT. This gives the protein CASSPRDRGNSGNTIYF.

The V and J genes are TRBV30 and TRBJ2-1; D possibly corresponds to TRBD2 (6 bases). Between the trimmed V and J ends, which lost 5 bases and 6 bases, there was a span of 14 bases. CDR1 GTSNPN and CDR2 SVGIG come from the germline V gene (reference sequence). The CDR3 totals 13 residues. CDR3 sequence reads: CAWHVGGANEQFF. The CDR3 DNA is TGTGCCTGGCACGTCGGAGGGGCCAATGAGCAGTTCTTC.